This TCR beta chain stems from a study of beta chain features in type 1 diabetes. Study-wide points: cDNA sequencing could over-represent cells with high TCR expression. Compared with healthy donors, patients appeared to share more similar naive, central memory and regulatory TCRB repertoires. A moderate, significant TCRB CDR3 shortening appeared in type 1 diabetes across four CD4+ subsets.

The CDR3 sequence is 16 residues long. Germline CDR1 reads SEHNR; CDR2 reads FQNEAQ (reference sequence). Trimming cost V 5 bases and J 5 bases, with 21 bases left between them. This clone has a handful of counts. The antigen is unknown. As every portion of the isolated RNA was reverse transcribed, the sequencing read expressed TCRB transcripts. Repertoires were generated with immunoSEQ multiplex PCR, while TCRdb's copy carries only in-frame clones and drops some. The repertoire holds about 660,000 clones, around an eighth seen once, with approximately 0.042% in the top ten. Sorted cells reached over 95% purity in every population.

The sequenced material came from naive CD4+ T cells from blood. This chain uses TRBV7-9 with TRBJ2-5, with D unresolved. This TCR derives from a man aged 18 to 29 with type 1 diabetes. The CDR3 region is CASSLPFRKGRETQYF. The CDR3 DNA follows: TGTGCCAGCAGCCTCCCTTTTAGAAAGGGCCGGGAGACCCAGTACTTC.